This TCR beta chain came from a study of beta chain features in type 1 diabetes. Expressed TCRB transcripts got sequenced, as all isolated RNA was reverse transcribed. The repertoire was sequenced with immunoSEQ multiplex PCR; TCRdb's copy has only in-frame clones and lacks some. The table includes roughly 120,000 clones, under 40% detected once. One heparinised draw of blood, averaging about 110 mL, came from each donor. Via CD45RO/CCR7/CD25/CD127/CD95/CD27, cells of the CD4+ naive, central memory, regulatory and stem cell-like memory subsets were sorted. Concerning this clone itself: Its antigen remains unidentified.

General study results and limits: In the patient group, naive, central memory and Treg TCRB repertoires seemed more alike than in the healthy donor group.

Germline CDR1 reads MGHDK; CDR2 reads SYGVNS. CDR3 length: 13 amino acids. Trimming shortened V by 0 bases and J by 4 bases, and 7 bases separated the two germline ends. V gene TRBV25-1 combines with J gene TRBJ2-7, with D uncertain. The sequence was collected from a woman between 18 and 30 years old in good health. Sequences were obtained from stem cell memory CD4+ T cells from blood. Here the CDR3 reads CASSEYGPYEQYF. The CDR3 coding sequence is TGTGCCAGCAGTGAATATGGCCCTTACGAGCAGTACTTC.